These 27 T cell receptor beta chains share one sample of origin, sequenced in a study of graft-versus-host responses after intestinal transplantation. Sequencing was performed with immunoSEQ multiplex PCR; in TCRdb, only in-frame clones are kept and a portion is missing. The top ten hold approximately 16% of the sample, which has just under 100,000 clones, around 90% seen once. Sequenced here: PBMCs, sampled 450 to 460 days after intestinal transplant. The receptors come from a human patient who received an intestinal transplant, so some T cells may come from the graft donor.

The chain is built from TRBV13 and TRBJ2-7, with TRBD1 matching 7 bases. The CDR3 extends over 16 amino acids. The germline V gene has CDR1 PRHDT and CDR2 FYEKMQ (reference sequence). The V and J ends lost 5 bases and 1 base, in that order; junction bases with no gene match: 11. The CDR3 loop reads CASSQKQGTHSYEQYF. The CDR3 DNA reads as TGTGCCAGCAGCCAAAAACAGGGGACCCATTCCTACGAGCAGTACTTC.

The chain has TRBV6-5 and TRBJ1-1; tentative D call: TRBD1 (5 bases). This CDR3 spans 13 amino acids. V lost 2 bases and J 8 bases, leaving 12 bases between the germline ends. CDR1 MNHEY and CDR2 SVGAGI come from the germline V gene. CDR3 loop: CASSYVTGGEAFF. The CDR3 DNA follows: TGTGCCAGCAGTTACGTGACCGGGGGGGAAGCTTTCTTT.

The CDR3 reads CASSFPGQGSYGYTF. The CDR3 nucleotides read TGTGCCAGCAGCTTTCCGGGACAGGGGTCCTATGGCTACACCTTC. The rearrangement links TRBV5-4 to TRBJ1-2; the match to TRBD1 covers 10 bases. This CDR3 is built from 15 residues. CDR1 and CDR2 (germline): SGHNT, YYREEE (reference sequence). Germline trimming cut 2 bases from V and 4 bases from J; bases unmatched to any gene: 5.

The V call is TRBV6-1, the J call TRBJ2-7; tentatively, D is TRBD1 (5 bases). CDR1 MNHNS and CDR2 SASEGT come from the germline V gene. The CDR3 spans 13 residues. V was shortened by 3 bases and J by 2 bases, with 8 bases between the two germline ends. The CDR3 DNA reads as TGTGCCAGCAGTGATGCCAGGGCCTACGAGCAGTACTTC. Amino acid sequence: CASSDARAYEQYF.

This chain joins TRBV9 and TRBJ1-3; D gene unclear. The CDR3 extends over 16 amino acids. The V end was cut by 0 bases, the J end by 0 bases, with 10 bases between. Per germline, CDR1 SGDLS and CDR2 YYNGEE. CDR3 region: CASSVVGSSSGNTIYF. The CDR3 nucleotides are TGTGCCAGCAGCGTAGTAGGGTCGAGCTCTGGAAACACCATATATTTT. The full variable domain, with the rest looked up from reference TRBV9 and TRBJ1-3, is DSGVTQTPKHLITATGQRVTLRCSPRSGDLSVYWYQQSLDQGLQFLIQYYNGEERAKGNILERFSAQQFPDLHSELNLSSLELGDSALYFCASSVVGSSSGNTIYFGEGSWLTVV.

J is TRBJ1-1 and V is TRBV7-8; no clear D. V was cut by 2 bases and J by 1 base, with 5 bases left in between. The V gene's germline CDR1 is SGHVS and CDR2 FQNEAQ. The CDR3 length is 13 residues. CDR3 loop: CASSLYTNTEAFF. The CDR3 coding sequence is TGTGCCAGCAGCTTATACACGAACACTGAAGCTTTCTTT.

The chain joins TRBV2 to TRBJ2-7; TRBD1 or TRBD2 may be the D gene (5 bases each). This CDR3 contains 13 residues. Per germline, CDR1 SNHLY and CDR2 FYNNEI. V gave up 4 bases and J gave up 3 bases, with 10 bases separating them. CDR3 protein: CASSGDGVYEQYF. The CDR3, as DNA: TGTGCCAGCAGTGGGGACGGTGTCTACGAGCAGTACTTC. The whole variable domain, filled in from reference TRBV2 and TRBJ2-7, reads EPEVTQTPSHQVTQMGQEVILRCVPISNHLYFYWYRQILGQKVEFLVSFYNNEISEKSEIFDDQFSVERPDGSNFTLKIRSTKLEDSAMYFCASSGDGVYEQYFGPGTRLTVT.

CDR3 DNA sequence: TGTGCCAGCAGCTTGAGGTTCGGGGGCGAGGGGAACACCGGGGAGCTGTTTTTT. This translates into CASSLRFGGEGNTGELFF. V usage is TRBV5-4 and J usage is TRBJ2-2; either TRBD1 or TRBD2 may supply D (6 bases each). The CDR3 has 18 residues. The germline gives CDR1 SGHNT, CDR2 YYREEE (reference sequence). V was cut by 1 base and J by 1 base, with 17 bases left in between.

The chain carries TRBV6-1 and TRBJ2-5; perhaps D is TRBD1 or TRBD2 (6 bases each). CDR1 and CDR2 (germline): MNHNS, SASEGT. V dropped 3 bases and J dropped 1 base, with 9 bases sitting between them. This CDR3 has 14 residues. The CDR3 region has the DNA TGTGCCAGCAGTGACCCGGGGGCCCAAGAGACCCAGTACTTC. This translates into CASSDPGAQETQYF.

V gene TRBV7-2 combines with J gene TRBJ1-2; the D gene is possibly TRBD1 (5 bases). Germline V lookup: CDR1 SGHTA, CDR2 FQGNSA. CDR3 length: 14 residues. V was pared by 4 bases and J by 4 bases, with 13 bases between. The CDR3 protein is CASSWADSPYGYTF. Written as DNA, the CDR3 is TGTGCCAGCAGCTGGGCCGACAGCCCCTATGGCTACACCTTC.

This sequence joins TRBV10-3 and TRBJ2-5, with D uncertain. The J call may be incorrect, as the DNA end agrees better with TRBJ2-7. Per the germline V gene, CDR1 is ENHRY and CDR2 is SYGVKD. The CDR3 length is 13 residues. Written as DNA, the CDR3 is TGTGCCACCGTAAACAGCCGCTCCTACGAGCAGTACTTC. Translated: CATVNSRSYEQYF.

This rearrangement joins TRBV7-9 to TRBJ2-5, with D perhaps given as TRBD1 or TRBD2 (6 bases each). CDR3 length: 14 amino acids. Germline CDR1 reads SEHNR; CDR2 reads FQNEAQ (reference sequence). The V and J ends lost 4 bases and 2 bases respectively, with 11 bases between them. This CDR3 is CASSYTGAQETQYF. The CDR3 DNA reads TGTGCCAGCAGCTACACGGGGGCTCAAGAGACCCAGTACTTC.

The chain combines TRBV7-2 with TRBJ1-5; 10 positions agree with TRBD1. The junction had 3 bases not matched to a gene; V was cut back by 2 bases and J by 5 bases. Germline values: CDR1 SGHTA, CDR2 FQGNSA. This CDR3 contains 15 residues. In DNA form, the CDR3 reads TGTGCCAGCAGCTTATGGGGGACAGGGGATCAGCCCCAGCATTTT. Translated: CASSLWGTGDQPQHF.

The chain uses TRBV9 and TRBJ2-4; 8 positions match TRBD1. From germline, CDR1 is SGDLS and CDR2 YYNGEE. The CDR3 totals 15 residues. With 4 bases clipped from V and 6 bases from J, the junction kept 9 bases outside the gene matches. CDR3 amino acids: CASSPQDREGNIQYF. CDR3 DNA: TGTGCCAGCAGCCCCCAGGACAGGGAAGGAAACATTCAGTACTTC.

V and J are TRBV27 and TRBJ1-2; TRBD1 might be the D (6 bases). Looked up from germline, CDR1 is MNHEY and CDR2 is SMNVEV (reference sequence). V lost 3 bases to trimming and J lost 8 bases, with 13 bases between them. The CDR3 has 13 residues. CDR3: CASSFQQGGGYTF. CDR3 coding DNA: TGTGCCAGCAGTTTCCAACAGGGAGGAGGCTACACCTTC.

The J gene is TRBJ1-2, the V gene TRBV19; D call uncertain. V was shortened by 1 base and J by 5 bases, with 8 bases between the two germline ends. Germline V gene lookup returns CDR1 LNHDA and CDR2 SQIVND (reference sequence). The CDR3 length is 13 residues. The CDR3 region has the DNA TGTGCCAGTAGTATAGTACCGGAGTATGGCTACACCTTC. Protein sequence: CASSIVPEYGYTF.

In nucleotides, the CDR3 is TGTGCCAGCAGTTACTCAATCTTCTCCTACGAGCAGTACTTC. It is translated as CASSYSIFSYEQYF. V and J are TRBV6-5 and TRBJ2-7; unclear D gene. Trimming removed 0 bases at V and 0 bases at J, with 6 bases between. CDR1 is MNHEY and CDR2 is SVGAGI in the germline V gene. The CDR3 loop spans 14 amino acids.

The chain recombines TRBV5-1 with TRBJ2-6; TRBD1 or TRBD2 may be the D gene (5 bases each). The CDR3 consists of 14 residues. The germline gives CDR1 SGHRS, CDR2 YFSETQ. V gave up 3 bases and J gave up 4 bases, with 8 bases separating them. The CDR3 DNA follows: TGCGCCAGCAGCTGGGGGTTCGGGGCCAACGTCCTGACTTTC. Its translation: CASSWGFGANVLTF.

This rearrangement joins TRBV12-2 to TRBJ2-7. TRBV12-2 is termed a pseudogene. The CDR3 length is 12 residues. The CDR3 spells CASRLEGYEQYF. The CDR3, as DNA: TGTGCAAGTCGCTTAGAAGGGTACGAGCAGTACTTC.

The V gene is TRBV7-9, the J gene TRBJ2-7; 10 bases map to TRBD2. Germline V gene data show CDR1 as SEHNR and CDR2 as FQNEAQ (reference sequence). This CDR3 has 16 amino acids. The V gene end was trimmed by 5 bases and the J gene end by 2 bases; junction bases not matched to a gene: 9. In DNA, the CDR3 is TGTGCCAGCAGCCCTCTGACTAGCGGGCGCCCCTACGAGCAGTACTTC. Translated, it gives CASSPLTSGRPYEQYF.

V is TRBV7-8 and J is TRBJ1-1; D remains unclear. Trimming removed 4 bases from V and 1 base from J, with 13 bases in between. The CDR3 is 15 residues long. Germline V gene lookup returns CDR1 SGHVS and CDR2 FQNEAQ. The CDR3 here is CASSSRPWRNTEAFF. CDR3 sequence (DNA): TGTGCCAGCAGCTCCCGACCGTGGCGGAACACTGAAGCTTTCTTT.

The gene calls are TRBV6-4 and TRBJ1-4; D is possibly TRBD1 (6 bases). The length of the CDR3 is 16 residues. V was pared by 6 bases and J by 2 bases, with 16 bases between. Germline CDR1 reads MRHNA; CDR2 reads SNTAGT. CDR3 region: CASRPGLQGTNEKLFF. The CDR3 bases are TGTGCCAGCAGACCGGGACTCCAGGGGACTAATGAAAAACTGTTTTTT.

CDR3 amino acids: CASSQPGTGAYEQYF. In DNA form, the CDR3 reads TGTGCCAGCAGCCAACCCGGGACCGGCGCCTACGAGCAGTACTTC. The chain is built from TRBV4-2 and TRBJ2-7; D is possibly TRBD1 or TRBD2 (5 bases each). The CDR3 runs 15 residues. Trimming took 2 bases from V and 2 from J, leaving 13 bases between them. Germline lookup yields CDR1 LGHNA and CDR2 YNFKEQ.

CDR3 region: CASSETYQETQYF. The CDR3 bases are TGTGCCAGCAGCGAGACCTACCAAGAGACCCAGTACTTC. The chain joins TRBV9 to TRBJ2-5; unclear D gene. The ends were cut back, 3 bases at V and 0 bases at J, with 6 bases in the middle. The V gene's germline CDR1 is SGDLS and CDR2 YYNGEE. CDR3 length: 13 amino acids.

The DNA of the CDR3 is TGTGCCAGCAGTGACTCACGAGGGACCCAGTACTTC. Translated, it gives CASSDSRGTQYF. V is TRBV6-4 and J is TRBJ2-5; D unresolved. V lost 0 bases to trimming and J lost 7 bases, with 6 bases between them. This CDR3 contains 12 residues. The germline V gene encodes CDR1 MRHNA and CDR2 SNTAGT.

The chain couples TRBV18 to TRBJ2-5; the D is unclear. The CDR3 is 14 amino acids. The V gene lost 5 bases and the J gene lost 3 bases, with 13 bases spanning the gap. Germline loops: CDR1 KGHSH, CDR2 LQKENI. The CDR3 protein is CASSSPVGKETQYF. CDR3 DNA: TGTGCCAGCTCATCCCCCGTGGGTAAAGAGACCCAGTACTTC.

DNA of the CDR3: TGTGCCAGCAGTTTTGCGGGCCGGAGCACAGATACGCAGTATTTT. Translation: CASSFAGRSTDTQYF. V gene TRBV6-5 combines with J gene TRBJ2-3, with D possibly matching TRBD2 (5 bases). The CDR3 length is 15 residues. Germline loops: CDR1 MNHEY, CDR2 SVGAGI. V lost 4 bases, J lost 0 bases, and 11 bases lay in between.